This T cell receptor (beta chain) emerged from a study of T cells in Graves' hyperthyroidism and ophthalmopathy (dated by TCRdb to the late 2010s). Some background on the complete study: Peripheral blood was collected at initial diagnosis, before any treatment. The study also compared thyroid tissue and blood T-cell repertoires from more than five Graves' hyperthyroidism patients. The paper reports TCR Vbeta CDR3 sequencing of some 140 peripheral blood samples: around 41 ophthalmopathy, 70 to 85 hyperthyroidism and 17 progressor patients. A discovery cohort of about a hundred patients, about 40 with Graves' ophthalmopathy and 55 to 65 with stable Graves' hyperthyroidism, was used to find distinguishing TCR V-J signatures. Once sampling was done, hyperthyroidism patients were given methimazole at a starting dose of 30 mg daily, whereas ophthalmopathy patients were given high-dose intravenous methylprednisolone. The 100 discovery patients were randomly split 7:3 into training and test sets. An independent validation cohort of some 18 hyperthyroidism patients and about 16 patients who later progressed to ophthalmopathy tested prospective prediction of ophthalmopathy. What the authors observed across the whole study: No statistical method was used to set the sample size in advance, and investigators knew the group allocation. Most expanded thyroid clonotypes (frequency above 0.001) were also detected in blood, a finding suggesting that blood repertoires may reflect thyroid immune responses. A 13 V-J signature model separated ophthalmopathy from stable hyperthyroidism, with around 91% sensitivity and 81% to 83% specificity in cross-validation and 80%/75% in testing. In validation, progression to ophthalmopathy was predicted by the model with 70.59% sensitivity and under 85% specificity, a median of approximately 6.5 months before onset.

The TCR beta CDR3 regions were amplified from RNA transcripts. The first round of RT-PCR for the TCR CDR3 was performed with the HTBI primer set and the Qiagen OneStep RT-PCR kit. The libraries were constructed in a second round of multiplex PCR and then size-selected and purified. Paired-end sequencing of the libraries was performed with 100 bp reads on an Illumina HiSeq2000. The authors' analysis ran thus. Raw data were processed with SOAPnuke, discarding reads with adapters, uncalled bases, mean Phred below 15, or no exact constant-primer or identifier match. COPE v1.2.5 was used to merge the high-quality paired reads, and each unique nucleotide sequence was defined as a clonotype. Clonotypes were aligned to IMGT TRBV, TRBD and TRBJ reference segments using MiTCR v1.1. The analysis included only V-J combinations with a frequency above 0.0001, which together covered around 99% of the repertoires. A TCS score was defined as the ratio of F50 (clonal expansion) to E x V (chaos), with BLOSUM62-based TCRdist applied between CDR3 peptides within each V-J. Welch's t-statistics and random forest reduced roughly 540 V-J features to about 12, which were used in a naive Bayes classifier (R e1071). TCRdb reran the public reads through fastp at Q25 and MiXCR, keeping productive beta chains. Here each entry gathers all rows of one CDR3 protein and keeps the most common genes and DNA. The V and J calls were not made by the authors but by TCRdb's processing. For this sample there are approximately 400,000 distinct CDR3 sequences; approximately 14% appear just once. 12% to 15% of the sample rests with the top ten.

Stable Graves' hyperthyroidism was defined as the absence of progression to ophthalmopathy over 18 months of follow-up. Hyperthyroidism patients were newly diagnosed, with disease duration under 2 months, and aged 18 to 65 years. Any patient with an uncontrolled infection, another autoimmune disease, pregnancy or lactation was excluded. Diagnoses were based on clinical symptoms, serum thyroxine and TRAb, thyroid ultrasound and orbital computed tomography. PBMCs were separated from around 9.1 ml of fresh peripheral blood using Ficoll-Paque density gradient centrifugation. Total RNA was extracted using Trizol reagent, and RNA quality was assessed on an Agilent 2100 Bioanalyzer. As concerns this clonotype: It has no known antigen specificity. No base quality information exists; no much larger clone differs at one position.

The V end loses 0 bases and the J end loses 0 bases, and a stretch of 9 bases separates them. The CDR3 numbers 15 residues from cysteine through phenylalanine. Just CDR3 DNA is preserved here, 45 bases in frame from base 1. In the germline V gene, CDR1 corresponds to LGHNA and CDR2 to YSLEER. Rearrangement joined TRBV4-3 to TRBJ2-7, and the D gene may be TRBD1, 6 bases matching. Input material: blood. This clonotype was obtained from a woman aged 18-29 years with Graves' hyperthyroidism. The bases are TGCGCCAGCAGCCAAGAAGAAGGGGGCTCCTACGAGCAGTACTTC. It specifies CASSQEEGGSYEQYF.